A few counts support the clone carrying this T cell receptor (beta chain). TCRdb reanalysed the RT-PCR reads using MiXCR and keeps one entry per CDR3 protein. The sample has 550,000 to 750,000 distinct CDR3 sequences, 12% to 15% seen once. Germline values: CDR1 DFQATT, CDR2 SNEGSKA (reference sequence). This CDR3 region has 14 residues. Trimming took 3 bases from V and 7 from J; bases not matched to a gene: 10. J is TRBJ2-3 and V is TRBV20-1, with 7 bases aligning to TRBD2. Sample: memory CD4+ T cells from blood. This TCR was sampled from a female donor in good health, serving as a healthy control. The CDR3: CSASASGTGNTQYF. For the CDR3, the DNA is TGCAGTGCTAGCGCTAGCGGTACGGGAAATACGCAGTATTTT.